Below are 5 T cell receptor beta chains sequenced from a single sample in a study of cytotoxic CD8 clonotypes in ibrutinib-treated CLL. Generated by immunoSEQ multiplex PCR, the TCRdb table keeps only in-frame clones and is missing some. This sample has approximately 190,000 clones, with approximately 75% found just once. Sequenced material: PBMCs, taken after 12 months of ibrutinib treatment. The receptors were gathered from a human donor with chronic lymphocytic leukemia.

This chain links TRBV4-1 with TRBJ2-3; 7 bases fit TRBD2. CDR3 size: 17 residues. Germline lookup yields CDR1 MGHRA and CDR2 YSYEKL. Losses at the gene ends were 2 bases for V and 3 bases for J; bases not matched to a gene: 11. The CDR3 DNA sequence: TGCGCCAGCAGCCAAAGAGGGACCGGGACTAAAACAGATACGCAGTATTTT. Translation gives CASSQRGTGTKTDTQYF.

This rearrangement joins TRBV10-3 to TRBJ2-7, with no clear D. From germline, CDR1 is ENHRY and CDR2 SYGVKD. This CDR3 comprises 13 residues. V was shortened by 1 base and J by 7 bases, with 11 bases between the two germline ends. The CDR3 loop is CAISEYNPGEQYF. The CDR3 DNA follows: TGTGCCATCAGTGAGTATAACCCTGGTGAGCAGTACTTC.

This clone has a single count. The rearrangement uses TRBV30 and TRBJ1-3; possible D gene TRBD1, 5 bases. V lost 4 bases to trimming and J lost 0 bases, with 13 bases between them. CDR1 and CDR2 from the germline V gene are GTSNPN and SVGIG (reference sequence). The length of the CDR3 is 15 residues. CDR3 nucleotide sequence: TGTGCCTGGACCAACCTTGGGGCCTCTGGAAACACCATATATTTT. Its translation is CAWTNLGASGNTIYF.

V gene TRBV19 combines with J gene TRBJ2-7; D is tentatively TRBD1 or TRBD2 (5 bases each). Germline V gene data show CDR1 as LNHDA and CDR2 as SQIVND (reference sequence). This CDR3 spans 14 amino acids. Trimming shortened V by 6 bases and J by 5 bases, and 17 bases separated the two germline ends. In nucleotides, the CDR3 is TGTGCCAGTAGGGGGCAAGGGAGCGGCCACGAGCAGTACTTC. Translating it yields CASRGQGSGHEQYF.

The chain links TRBV11-3 to TRBJ2-7; D is uncertain. Trimming removed 5 bases from V and 6 bases from J, with 11 bases in between. The germline V gene encodes CDR1 SGHNT and CDR2 YENEEA. The CDR3 length is 12 residues. In nucleotides, the CDR3 is TGTGCCAGCAGCCTCCCTCTGGGCGAGCAGTACTTC. Translation: CASSLPLGEQYF. Supplemented by reference TRBV11-3 and TRBJ2-7, the full variable domain reads EAGVVQSPRYKIIEKKQPVAFWCNPISGHNTLYWYLQNLGQGPELLIRYENEEAVDDSQLPKDRFSAERLKGVDSTLKIQPAELGDSAVYLCASSLPLGEQYFGPGTRLTVT.